This T cell receptor (beta chain) stems from a study of cytomegalovirus exposure and HLA in healthy donors. Overall study findings and caveats: Reportedly, TCR beta sequences accurately predicted HLA-A and HLA-B alleles in most subjects.

On this clone itself: Its target is unknown.

PCR employed 60 Vbeta and 13 Jbeta primers. Repertoires were generated with immunoSEQ multiplex PCR, while TCRdb's copy carries only in-frame clones and drops some. Of approximately 80,000 clones detected, over 70% appear once; the ten largest clones hold 20% to 25%. Deletions cut 3 bases from V and 8 bases from J, with 8 bases between. The germline CDR1 and CDR2 sequences are SGHTA and FQGNSA. This CDR3 is 12 amino acids long. The receptor was derived from a man aged 25-45 years in good health and CMV-seropositive. Sequences were obtained from PBMCs. J is TRBJ2-1 and V is TRBV7-2; D unresolved. Written as DNA, the CDR3 is TGTGCCAGCAGCTTTTCCGGGTATGAGCAGTTCTTC. Translating gives CASSFSGYEQFF.